This is a list of T cell receptor beta chains from one sample in a study of naive and memory T cell subsets. TCRdb reprocessed the UMI-ligation and nested PCR reads via MiXCR and lists one record per CDR3 protein. The sample holds roughly 91,000 distinct CDR3 sequences; about an eighth are singletons and the top ten take roughly 0.9%. What was sequenced was central memory CD4+ T cells from blood. The receptors derive from a human donor in good health. CDR3s include the opening cysteine and the closing phenylalanine or tryptophan. Fields, in order: V gene, D gene, clone size, J gene, CDR3 DNA, CDR3 protein. The D gene is left open where the match is weak. Expanded clones get a size class; other rows say once, few or many, or leave the size out.

v_call: TRBV10-3; d_call: TRBD2; clone_size: few; j_call: TRBJ2-1; cdr3_nt: TGTGCCATCAGTCTTAGCGGGAAACCCAACAATGAGCAGTTCTTC; cdr3_aa: CAISLSGKPNNEQFF
v_call: TRBV9; d_call: .; clone_size: few; j_call: TRBJ2-2; cdr3_nt: TGTGCCAGCAGCGTAGAAGGGCGAGTCTTGTACACCGGGGAGCTGTTTTTT; cdr3_aa: CASSVEGRVLYTGELFF
v_call: TRBV2; d_call: .; clone_size: many; j_call: TRBJ2-3; cdr3_nt: TGTGCCAGCAGTGTTCCTAGCCTGACAGATACGCAGTATTTT; cdr3_aa: CASSVPSLTDTQYF
v_call: TRBV28; d_call: TRBD2; clone_size: .; j_call: TRBJ2-3; cdr3_nt: TGTGCCAGCGGGACTAGCGGGAAGGCAGATACGCAGTATTTT; cdr3_aa: CASGTSGKADTQYF
v_call: TRBV11-2; d_call: TRBD2; clone_size: many; j_call: TRBJ2-3; cdr3_nt: TGTGCCAGCAGCTCCGGACTAGCGGGAAGAGATACGCAGTATTTT; cdr3_aa: CASSSGLAGRDTQYF
v_call: TRBV20-1; d_call: TRBD2; clone_size: medium-sized; j_call: TRBJ2-4; cdr3_nt: TGCAGTGCCACGGGGGGGAATTTAAACATTCAGTACTTC; cdr3_aa: CSATGGNLNIQYF
v_call: TRBV12-3/TRBV12-4; d_call: TRBD2; clone_size: .; j_call: TRBJ2-1; cdr3_nt: TGTGCCAGCAGCCCGGTAGAGCGGGAGGGTGAGCAGTTCTTC; cdr3_aa: CASSPVEREGEQFF
v_call: TRBV5-4; d_call: .; clone_size: many; j_call: TRBJ2-7; cdr3_nt: TGTGCCAGCAGCTCCCAGGGATCGGGGCGCGAGCAGTACTTC; cdr3_aa: CASSSQGSGREQYF
v_call: TRBV24-1; d_call: TRBD1; clone_size: .; j_call: TRBJ1-2; cdr3_nt: TGTGCCACCAGTCCGGGACAGGGTCGAGGCTACACCTTC; cdr3_aa: CATSPGQGRGYTF
v_call: TRBV12-3/TRBV12-4; d_call: .; clone_size: few; j_call: TRBJ2-2; cdr3_nt: TGTGCCAGCAGTACGGGACGGATGAACACCGGGGAGCTGTTTTTT; cdr3_aa: CASSTGRMNTGELFF
v_call: TRBV29-1; d_call: .; clone_size: .; j_call: TRBJ2-3; cdr3_nt: TGCAGCGTTGAAGAGAGGGTTAGTACAGATACGCAGTATTTT; cdr3_aa: CSVEERVSTDTQYF
v_call: TRBV7-6; d_call: TRBD1; clone_size: .; j_call: TRBJ2-7; cdr3_nt: TGTGCCAGCAGCCCTACATTTTTCGACAGGGCCAATGTAGAGCAGTACTTC; cdr3_aa: CASSPTFFDRANVEQYF
v_call: TRBV13; d_call: .; clone_size: many; j_call: TRBJ2-7; cdr3_nt: TGTGCCAGCAGGAGGGCGGGAACCTCCTACGAGCAGTACTTC; cdr3_aa: CASRRAGTSYEQYF
v_call: TRBV5-1; d_call: TRBD1; clone_size: few; j_call: TRBJ1-4; cdr3_nt: TGCGCCAGTTCGACAGGGGCCGTTAATGAAAAACTGTTTTTT; cdr3_aa: CASSTGAVNEKLFF
v_call: TRBV21-1; d_call: .; clone_size: .; j_call: TRBJ1-5; cdr3_nt: TGTGCCAGCAGCAAACTCAGGACAGGTCTAAGTTGTTGGCCCCAGCATTTT; cdr3_aa: CASSKLRTGLSCWPQHF
v_call: TRBV20-1; d_call: .; clone_size: .; j_call: TRBJ2-1; cdr3_nt: TGCAGTGCTAGAGACGGGGTATACAATGAGCAGTTCTTC; cdr3_aa: CSARDGVYNEQFF
v_call: TRBV20-1; d_call: .; clone_size: many; j_call: TRBJ2-7; cdr3_nt: TGCAGTGCTAGAGATAGTCCCGCCTACGAGCAGTACTTC; cdr3_aa: CSARDSPAYEQYF